What follows are 9 T cell receptor beta chains derived from one specimen sequenced in a study of T cell repertoires in cytomegalovirus infection (dated by TCRdb to about 2019). TCRdb lists the instrument as Illumina HiSeq 1500. Clones were called with MiXCR by TCRdb after fastp trimmed the public reads at Q25, and only in-frame beta chains were retained. CDR3 protein duplicates are merged, each entry listing the most common genes and DNA. The sample includes 200,000 to 250,000 distinct CDR3 sequences, with about 40% observed a single time. Together, the top ten hold 59% of the sample. The treatment or condition label for this specimen denotes: in vitro stimulation with specific CMV peptide epitopes to enrich CMV-specific T cells. These receptors have no identified antigens. The sample in question was CD8+ T cells from cultured PBMCs, obtained from culture after CMV antigen stimulation. These receptor sequences come from a human donor in good health (CMV status not recorded). Some clones in this sample may be carry-over from other donors' samples.

V is TRBV7-9 and J is TRBJ2-7, with 8 bases fitting TRBD1. V lost 4 bases and J lost 6; bases outside the gene matches: 8. Germline V gene lookup returns CDR1 SEHNR and CDR2 FQNEAQ (reference sequence). The CDR3 totals 14 residues. For the CDR3, the DNA is TGTGCCAGCAGCTCAAGGACAGGGATGGGCGAGCAGTACTTC. Amino acids: CASSSRTGMGEQYF.

About this clonotype: Likely a read error: the CDR3 ends without its conserved phenylalanine or tryptophan. The V call is TRBV7-9, the J call TRBJ2-1, with a tentative D call TRBD2 (6 bases). The CDR3 consists of 14 residues. CDR1 is SEHNR, CDR2 FQNEAQ, per germline (reference sequence). V lost 4 bases and J lost 8, with 15 bases in between. CDR3 loop: CASSSHGEDDEQFV. The CDR3 region has the DNA TGTGCCAGCAGCTCCCACGGGGAGGACGATGAGCAGTTCGTC.

V and J are TRBV12-3 or TRBV12-4 and TRBJ2-2, with 7 positions matching TRBD2. The ends lost 6 bases at V and 3 bases at J; junction bases unmatched: 7. This CDR3 has 15 residues. This CDR3 reads CASSPLAGDTGELFF. The CDR3 bases are TGTGCCAGCAGCCCCCTGGCGGGGGACACCGGGGAGCTGTTTTTT.

This sequence joins TRBV9 and TRBJ2-7; 10 nucleotides align to TRBD1. Germline V lookup: CDR1 SGDLS, CDR2 YYNGEE. The CDR3 sequence is 15 residues long. Trimming at V came to 0 bases and at J to 3 bases, leaving 3 bases not matched to a gene. CDR3 loop: CASSVGGTGDYEQYF. DNA for the CDR3: TGTGCCAGCAGCGTAGGAGGGACAGGGGACTACGAGCAGTACTTC.

The CDR3 nucleotides read TGTGCCAGCACCCAGGGAGGCGGGGGCGATACGCAGTATTTT. Translating gives CASTQGGGGDTQYF. This sequence joins TRBV27 and TRBJ2-3; TRBD2 is a possible D gene (7 bases). The CDR3 contains 14 residues. Germline CDR1 MNHEY, CDR2 SMNVEV (reference sequence). Trimming pared 7 bases from V and 6 bases from J, leaving 17 bases between.

Note on this clonotype: A clone one base away is much larger, so this may be a read error. No conserved phenylalanine or tryptophan is present at the end of the CDR3, so a read error is the likely explanation. This rearrangement joins TRBV7-2 to TRBJ2-5, with 7 bases fitting TRBD1. CDR1 and CDR2 (germline): SGHTA, FQGNSA. Germline trimming cut 6 bases from V and 3 bases from J; bases unmatched to any gene: 7. The CDR3 runs 14 residues. CDR3 amino acids: CASRRDRDEETQYL. DNA of the CDR3: TGTGCCAGCAGGAGAGACAGGGACGAAGAGACCCAGTACCTC.

For this clonotype: Just one base apart from a much larger clone, this may be a read error. The chain employs TRBV7-3 and TRBJ2-2; D gene uncertain. Trimming stripped 5 bases from V and 0 bases from J, with 1 base between. Germline V gene data show CDR1 as SGHTA and CDR2 as FQGTGA. The CDR3 is 12 amino acids. In nucleotides, the CDR3 is TGTGCCAGCAGCACGAACACCGGGGAGCTGTTTTTT. Its protein product is CASSTNTGELFF. The whole variable domain, filled in from reference TRBV7-3 and TRBJ2-2, reads GAGVSQTPSNKVTEKGKYVELRCDPISGHTALYWYRQSLGQGPEFLIYFQGTGAADDSGLPNDRFFAVRPEGSVSTLKIQRTERGDSAVYLCASSTNTGELFFGEGSRLTVL.

This clonotype has a handful of counts. The chain recombines TRBV25-1 with TRBJ2-7; 7 nucleotides align to TRBD1. V shed 6 bases and J 0 bases; nucleotides not matched to a gene: 8. CDR3 length: 15 amino acids. The germline gives CDR1 MGHDK, CDR2 SYGVNS. CDR3: CASSTGVPGSYEQYF. In DNA, the CDR3 is TGTGCCAGCAGCACAGGGGTACCTGGCTCCTACGAGCAGTACTTC.

The sample holds a few counts of this clonotype. This chain connects TRBV4-2 to TRBJ1-1, with 10 bases identical to TRBD1. V gave up 1 base and J gave up 7 bases; unmatched junction bases: 6. From germline, CDR1 is LGHNA and CDR2 YNFKEQ. There are 15 residues in the CDR3. CDR3 residues: CASSQVRTGGNEAFF. CDR3 sequence (DNA): TGTGCCAGCAGCCAAGTTAGGACAGGGGGTAATGAAGCTTTCTTT.